This record covers a single T cell receptor (beta chain). The table lists this clonotype with a few counts. Its antigen specificity is not known. There are no base qualities to consult, and no much larger clone falls within one base. Data came from an Illumina HiSeq 1500. Clones were called with MiXCR by TCRdb after fastp trimmed the public reads at Q25, and only in-frame beta chains were retained. One record per CDR3 amino acid sequence lists the most common genes and DNA. In this sample the table shows some 350,000 distinct CDR3 sequences, 25% to 35% of which occur a single time. The ten biggest clones cover over 15% of the sample. These data originate in a study of T cell repertoires in cytomegalovirus infection (dated by TCRdb to about 2019). For the study in its entirety: Recently identified HLA-C-restricted CMV epitopes, whose presentation resists viral immunomodulation, were targeted by peptide stimulations together with well-studied HLA-B-restricted epitopes. Donor HLA type was relevant to the analysis, as public TCR beta signatures indicated carriage of CMV infection together with the matching HLA type.

Its CDR3 holds 12 amino acids, cysteine through phenylalanine. Here the CDR3 DNA is all that survives: 36 bases in frame from base 1. The germline V gene supplies CDR1 SGHTA and CDR2 FQGNSA. Cut back by 3 bases and 8 bases, the V and J ends lie 8 bases apart. According to the study, the label for this sample's treatment or condition signals: in vitro stimulation with specific CMV peptide epitopes to enrich CMV-specific T cells. What the study reported, not specific to this receptor: The ex vivo response was dominated by HLA-C-restricted CMV-specific TCR beta clonotypes, and the single most frequent clonotype in two of eight donors was supplied by these HLA-C-restricted clonotypes. In both this cohort and an independent cohort of more than 350 donors, the cumulative frequency of public TCR beta family members distinguished carriers of CMV infection plus the relevant HLA type.

The sequencing here drew on cultured PBMCs, taken from culture after CMV antigen stimulation. The sequence is built from TRBV7-2 and TRBJ1-5; possibly the D gene is TRBD1, per 5 matching bases. The receptor's source is a human donor in good health (CMV status not recorded). Some clones in this sample may be carry-over from other donors' samples. The CDR3 amino acid sequence is: CASSFPGEPQHF. The bases are TGTGCCAGCAGCTTCCCGGGGGAGCCCCAGCATTTT.